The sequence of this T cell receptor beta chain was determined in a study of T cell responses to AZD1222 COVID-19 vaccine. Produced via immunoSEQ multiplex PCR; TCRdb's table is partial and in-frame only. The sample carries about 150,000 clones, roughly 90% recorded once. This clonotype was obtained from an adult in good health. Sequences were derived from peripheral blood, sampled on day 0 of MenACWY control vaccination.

The CDR3 spells CATSDSGTTNEKLFF. The DNA of the CDR3 is TGTGCCACCAGTGATTCGGGGACGACTAATGAAAAACTGTTTTTT. The chain combines TRBV24-1 with TRBJ1-4, with a possible D match to TRBD1 (5 bases). The germline CDR1 and CDR2 sequences are KGHDR and SFDVKD. The CDR3 has 15 amino acids. Trimming left V 2 bases short and J 2 bases short, with 8 bases between.